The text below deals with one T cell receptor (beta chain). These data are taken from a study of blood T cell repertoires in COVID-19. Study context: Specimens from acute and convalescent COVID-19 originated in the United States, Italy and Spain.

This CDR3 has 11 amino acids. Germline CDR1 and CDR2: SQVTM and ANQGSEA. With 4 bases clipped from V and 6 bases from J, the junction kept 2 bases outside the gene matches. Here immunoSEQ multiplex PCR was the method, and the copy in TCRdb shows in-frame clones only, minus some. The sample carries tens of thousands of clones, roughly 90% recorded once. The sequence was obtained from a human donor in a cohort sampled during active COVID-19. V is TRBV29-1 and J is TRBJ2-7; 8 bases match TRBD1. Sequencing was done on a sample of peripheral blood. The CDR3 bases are TGCAGCGTTGGGACAGGGATCGAGCAGTACTTC. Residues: CSVGTGIEQYF.